Listed below are T cell receptor beta chains from one sample, sequenced in a study of breast tumors, draining lymph nodes, adjacent tissues. TCRdb re-called the multiplex PCR reads through MiXCR, storing one row per CDR3 protein. The repertoire holds 200,000 to 250,000 distinct CDR3 sequences, with 34% as singletons. The sequencing input was axillary lymph node tissue. The receptors shown here come from a female donor with breast cancer. Some clones in this sample may be carry-over from other donors' samples. Each CDR3 is given with its conserved first and last residue. The D gene is left open where the match is weak. For some rows the clone size is stated as once, few or many, or as a class when expanded; others skip it.

V	J	D	size	CDR3	DNA
TRBV30	TRBJ2-7	.	many	CAWRIFPREQYF	TGTGCCTGGAGGATTTTCCCACGCGAGCAGTACTTC
TRBV7-2	TRBJ1-2	TRBD1	few	CASSLQGERLYGYPF	TGTGCCAGCAGCCTACAGGGGGAAAGGCTCTATGGCTACCCCTTC
TRBV3-1	TRBJ2-1	TRBD2	few	CASSQDRGLAGVHEQFF	TGTGCCAGCAGCCAAGATCGTGGACTAGCGGGAGTCCATGAGCAGTTCTTC
TRBV9	TRBJ1-6	TRBD1	.	CASNNQDRGLSYNSPLHF	TGTGCCAGCAACAACCAGGACAGGGGGCTCTCCTATAATTCACCCCTCCACTTT
TRBV15	TRBJ2-6	.	.	CATSRARGPGANVLTF	TGTGCCACCAGCAGGGCACGGGGGCCTGGGGCCAACGTCCTGACTTTC
TRBV7-8	TRBJ2-7	TRBD1	.	CASSVRDRASYEQYF	TGTGCCAGCAGCGTCCGGGACAGGGCTTCCTACGAGCAGTACTTC
TRBV2	TRBJ2-5	.	.	CASSETGVTQYF	TGTGCCAGCAGTGAAACAGGAGTGACCCAGTACTTC
TRBV10-3	TRBJ1-4	.	.	CAISEGQQGFGEKLFF	TGTGCCATCAGTGAAGGACAACAGGGATTCGGGGAAAAACTGTTTTTT
TRBV30	TRBJ2-7	.	.	CACSLGLSSEQYF	TGTGCCTGCAGTCTAGGGTTATCTAGCGAGCAGTACTTC
TRBV5-6	TRBJ2-7	TRBD1	many	CASSLQQGALLYEQYF	TGTGCCAGCAGCCTACAACAGGGGGCACTATTATACGAGCAGTACTTC
TRBV28	TRBJ2-3	TRBD1	.	CASSFGDRITDTQYF	TGTGCCAGCAGTTTCGGGGACAGGATCACAGATACGCAGTATTTT
TRBV6-5	TRBJ1-2	.	many	CASRKIGADYGYTF	TGTGCCAGCAGGAAGATTGGGGCCGACTATGGCTACACCTTC
TRBV11-3	TRBJ2-5	.	.	CASSPRAGAPETQYF	TGTGCCAGCAGCCCTAGGGCAGGGGCCCCAGAGACCCAGTACTTC
TRBV4-1	TRBJ1-3	.	many	CASSQEGGSWGSPGNTIYF	TGCGCCAGCAGCCAAGAAGGAGGTTCTTGGGGTTCTCCTGGAAACACCATATATTTT
TRBV7-9	TRBJ2-3	TRBD1	many	CASSLGMGAGGRTDTQYF	TGTGCCAGCAGCTTAGGGATGGGGGCAGGGGGTCGTACAGATACGCAGTATTTT
TRBV7-2	TRBJ2-7	TRBD2	.	CASSRSGLAGAEQYF	TGTGCCAGCAGCCGGAGCGGACTAGCGGGAGCTGAGCAGTACTTC
TRBV7-6	TRBJ2-3	.	many	CASSLGGLGGDTQYF	TGTGCCAGCAGCTTAGGTGGCCTCGGTGGAGATACGCAGTATTTT
TRBV18	TRBJ2-3	.	.	CASSPAPGTDTQYF	TGTGCCAGCTCACCAGCGCCCGGCACAGATACGCAGTATTTT
TRBV7-8	TRBJ2-3	.	many	CASQPHLRDSPNTQYF	TGTGCCAGCCAACCTCACCTACGGGATTCTCCTAATACGCAGTATTTT
TRBV27	TRBJ1-3	.	.	CASSTGGTGGNTIYF	TGTGCCAGCAGCACCGGGGGAACAGGTGGAAACACCATATATTTT
TRBV7-9	TRBJ2-5	.	.	CAGSFVETQYF	TGTGCCGGCAGCTTCGTGGAGACCCAGTACTTC
TRBV19	TRBJ2-6	.	many	CASSVGSGANVLTF	TGTGCCAGTAGTGTGGGGTCCGGGGCCAACGTCCTGACTTTC
TRBV7-2	TRBJ1-2	.	many	CASSLGTDYGYTF	TGTGCCAGCAGCTTAGGGACTGACTATGGCTACACCTTC